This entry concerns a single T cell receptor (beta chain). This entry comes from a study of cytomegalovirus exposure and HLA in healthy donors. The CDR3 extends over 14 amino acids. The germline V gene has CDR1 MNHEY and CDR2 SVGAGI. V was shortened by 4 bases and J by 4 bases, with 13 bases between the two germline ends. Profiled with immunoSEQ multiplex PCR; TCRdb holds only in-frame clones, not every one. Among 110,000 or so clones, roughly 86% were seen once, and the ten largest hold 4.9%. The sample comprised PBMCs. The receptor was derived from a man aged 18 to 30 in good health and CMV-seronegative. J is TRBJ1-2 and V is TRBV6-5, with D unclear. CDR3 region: CASSSSSFGYGYTF. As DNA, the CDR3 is TGTGCCAGCAGTTCTAGCAGCTTCGGCTATGGCTACACCTTC.